The 26 T cell receptor beta chains below come from one sample, sequenced in a study of tumor-infiltrating lymphocytes in primary liver carcinoma. Priming with a constant-region primer yielded TCR beta cDNA from about 510 ng total RNA. Three-round nested multiplex PCR performed with slightly modified ARM-PCR produced the TCR beta libraries. A C-beta reverse primer was combined with TRBV1-TRBV30 forward primers in the first two PCR rounds, and each round had approximately 9 cycles. Each CDR3 protein is one row after TCRdb ran MiXCR on the multiplex PCR reads. The data contain tens of thousands of distinct CDR3 sequences, under 75% of them singletons. From 20-30 mg of unsorted bulk tissue, DNA and RNA were co-extracted together. The sample consisted of liver tumor tissue from sampling region 4. Subset in this sample: tumor region T4, right-lateral pole. These receptors came from a man aged 35-49 years with primary liver carcinoma and hepatitis B virus infection.

The rearrangement joins TRBV10-2 to TRBJ2-1, with D uncertain. The CDR3 runs 12 residues. V shed 6 bases and J shed 5 bases, with 8 bases lying between them. Germline V gene data show CDR1 as WSHSY and CDR2 as SAAADI. CDR3 sequence (DNA): TGCGCCAGCAGCAGTGCAAACAATGAGCAGTTCTTC. Translation: CASSSANNEQFF.

With regard to this clonotype: Mismatch with germline at one junction end may stem from a read error. The J gene is TRBJ2-7, the V gene TRBV7-8; D ambiguous. This CDR3 has 13 amino acids. CDR1 is SGHVS, CDR2 FQNEAQ, per germline. The CDR3 coding sequence is TGTACCAGCAGCTTATCCCAGAACTACCAGCAGTACTTC. It is translated as CTSSLSQNYQQYF.

The chain uses TRBV6-5 and TRBJ2-5; D may be TRBD1 (6 bases). CDR3 size: 14 residues. The ends were cut back, 9 bases at V and 3 bases at J, with 17 bases in the middle. Per the germline V gene, CDR1 is MNHEY and CDR2 is SVGAGI. CDR3 protein: CASSQQGWKETQYF. CDR3 sequence (DNA): TGTGCCAGTAGCCAACAGGGTTGGAAAGAGACCCAGTACTTC.

This clonotype was detected ten times or more. J is TRBJ2-5 and V is TRBV5-1; no reliable D call. This CDR3 comprises 14 residues. Trimming shortened V by 0 bases and J by 2 bases, and 8 bases separated the two germline ends. In germline, CDR1 is SGHRS, CDR2 YFSETQ. Here the CDR3 reads CASSLEFHQETQYF. CDR3 DNA: TGCGCCAGCAGCTTGGAGTTCCATCAAGAGACCCAGTACTTC.

About this clonotype itself: A read error may be the cause here, since a much bigger clone is one base away. The chain links TRBV20-1 to TRBJ2-1; the D is unclear. Germline lookup yields CDR1 DFQATT and CDR2 SNEGSKA (reference sequence). The CDR3 length is 13 residues. CDR3 sequence: CSASASTYNEQLF. The CDR3 DNA follows: TGCAGTGCTAGCGCTTCTACCTACAATGAGCAGCTCTTC.

A few counts support this clonotype. At one end the junction does not follow the germline gene, possibly because of a read error. This chain joins TRBV12-3 or TRBV12-4 and TRBJ2-7; the D call may be TRBD1 or TRBD2 (5 bases each). The CDR3 sequence is 13 residues long. CDR3 protein: CVSSSLWGNEQYF. The CDR3, as DNA: TGTGTCAGCAGTTCCCTCTGGGGGAACGAGCAGTACTTC.

Concerning this clonotype: The junction shows a germline mismatch at one end, possibly a read error. This chain uses TRBV11-3 with TRBJ1-5; D not resolved. The CDR3 is 14 amino acids. Germline V gives CDR1 SGHNT, CDR2 YENEEA. Here the CDR3 reads CASCDCYSNQPQHF. Written as DNA, the CDR3 is TGTGCCAGCTGTGACTGCTATAGCAATCAGCCCCAGCATTTC. Full variable domain (rest looked up from reference TRBV11-3 and TRBJ1-5): EAGVVQSPRYKIIEKKQPVAFWCNPISGHNTLYWYLQNLGQGPELLIRYENEEAVDDSQLPKDRFSAERLKGVDSTLKIQPAELGDSAVYLCASCDCYSNQPQHFGDGTRLSIL.

Worth noting for this clonotype: One end of the junction fails to match germline, which may point to a read error. The chain is built from TRBV5-4 and TRBJ2-3, with 8 bases matching TRBD2. The length of the CDR3 is 15 residues. Germline-derived CDR1 and CDR2 are SGHNT and YYREEE (reference sequence). In nucleotides, the CDR3 is TGTGCCAGCGGCTTGGCCACTAGCGGCACAGATACGTGGTATTTT. Residues: CASGLATSGTDTWYF.

This chain joins TRBV5-1 and TRBJ1-1; the match to TRBD1 covers 9 bases. V was clipped by 4 bases and J by 9 bases; unmatched bases: 13. Germline loops: CDR1 SGHRS, CDR2 YFSETQ. The CDR3 extends over 15 amino acids. DNA for the CDR3: TGCGCCAGCAGCCCACAGGGGGCGTACAACTCTCAAGCTTTCTTT. Translation gives CASSPQGAYNSQAFF.

In regard to this clonotype: The junction departs from germline at one end; a sequencing error may be responsible. V gene TRBV6-1 combines with J gene TRBJ2-2; D is perhaps TRBD2 (5 bases). Germline V gene sequence: CDR1 MNHNS, CDR2 SASEGT. The CDR3 spans 13 residues. This CDR3 reads CSSSEADTGELFF. The CDR3 nucleotides read TGTTCCAGCAGTGAAGCTGACACCGGGGAACTGTTTTTT.

This clonotype was detected ten times or more. The V call is TRBV28, the J call TRBJ1-5; 7 bases match TRBD1. V lost 5 bases to trimming and J lost 5 bases; unmatched junction nucleotides: 6. Germline V gene lookup returns CDR1 MDHEN and CDR2 SYDVKM. The CDR3 has 14 residues. The CDR3 DNA follows: TGTGCCAGCAGTCTTGGACAGGTCTATCAGCCCCAGCATTTT. It specifies CASSLGQVYQPQHF.

With respect to this clonotype: One junction end does not reproduce the germline sequence, and a read error may be involved. The V and J genes are TRBV12-5 and TRBJ2-7; TRBD1 agrees at 8 bases. CDR1 and CDR2 (germline): LGHNT, FRNRAP. CDR3 length: 13 amino acids. CDR3 in DNA: TGCGTCAGTGAGGGGACAGGTTCCTACGAGCAGTACTTC. This codes for CVSEGTGSYEQYF.

On this clonotype: At one boundary the junction diverges from the germline segment, which might be a read error. The rearrangement uses TRBV6-4 and TRBJ2-2; 10 nucleotides match TRBD1. There are 14 residues in the CDR3. The germline V gene encodes CDR1 MRHNA and CDR2 SNTAGT. The CDR3 protein is CASSATGGTGELYF. In DNA, the CDR3 is TGTGCCAGCAGTGCGACAGGGGGCACCGGGGAGCTGTATTTT.

As to this clonotype: The junction shows a germline mismatch at one end, possibly a read error. This chain joins TRBV28 and TRBJ1-5, with 7 bases lining up with TRBD1. This CDR3 contains 20 residues. Germline V gene lookup returns CDR1 MDHEN and CDR2 SYDVKM. The CDR3 nucleotides are TGTGCCAGGAGAGAAGACAGGGCCGCACATAGCCTCACCTCCAAGTGGACCCAGCATTTC. This translates into CARREDRAAHSLTSKWTQHF.

A note on this clonotype: One end of the junction varies from germline; a read error may be responsible. The chain carries TRBV6-4 and TRBJ2-2, with 7 bases aligning to TRBD1. The CDR3 runs to 14 residues. Germline CDR1 is MRHNA and CDR2 is SNTAGT. CDR3 DNA: TGTGCTAGCAGTGACGGTCAGGGGGTCGGGGAGCTGTTTTTT. Protein product: CASSDGQGVGELFF.

The V and J genes are TRBV14 and TRBJ2-1; 8 bases are shared with TRBD2. The CDR3 extends over 16 amino acids. Germline trimming cut 6 bases from V and 15 bases from J; bases unmatched to any gene: 22. Germline V gene sequence: CDR1 SGHDN, CDR2 FVKESK. CDR3 sequence: CASSAVAGWVNSERFF. The CDR3 DNA reads as TGTGCCAGCAGTGCCGTAGCGGGATGGGTAAACAGTGAACGGTTCTTC.

In the case of this clonotype: Compared with germline, one end of the junction differs, possibly owing to a read error. The chain carries TRBV28 and TRBJ2-3; D not certain. CDR1 MDHEN and CDR2 SYDVKM come from the germline V gene. The CDR3 covers 15 residues. CDR3 residues: CASSRIPQSTDMQYF. In DNA form, the CDR3 reads TGTGCCAGCAGTCGCATCCCGCAAAGCACAGATATGCAGTATTTT.

The chain combines TRBV5-6 with TRBJ2-7, with a possible D match to TRBD2 (5 bases). Trimming took 4 bases from V and 5 from J, leaving 13 bases between them. The CDR3 is made up of 13 amino acids. Germline loops: CDR1 SGHDT, CDR2 YYEEEE. The CDR3 reads CASSPQLENEQYF. DNA for the CDR3: TGTGCCAGCAGCCCACAACTAGAGAACGAGCAGTACTTC.

The chain links TRBV12-3 or TRBV12-4 to TRBJ1-1, with a weak D call TRBD1 (5 bases). The CDR3 spans 13 residues. Trimming removed 7 bases from V and 1 base from J, with 10 bases in between. The CDR3 DNA is TGTGCCAGCAATCACGGGGGGAACACTGAAGCTTTCTTT. This translates into CASNHGGNTEAFF.

The table lists this clonotype with a few counts. This chain links TRBV11-1 with TRBJ2-1; the D gene could be TRBD1 or TRBD2 (5 bases each). The CDR3 is 18 amino acids. Germline V gene data show CDR1 as SGHAT and CDR2 as FQDESV (reference sequence). V was pared by 2 bases and J by 1 base, with 18 bases between. DNA for the CDR3: TGTGCCAGCAGCTTAATCCCCGGGACCCTCGGGTCCTACAATGAGCAGTTCTTC. Translated, it gives CASSLIPGTLGSYNEQFF.

This clonotype was found once. The chain employs TRBV5-6 and TRBJ2-5; D perhaps matches TRBD2 (5 bases). Germline V gene sequence: CDR1 SGHDT, CDR2 YYEEEE. The V end lost 7 bases, the J end lost 1 base, and 11 bases lay between the germline ends. This CDR3 spans 13 amino acids. CDR3 DNA: TGTGCCAGCTTGGAGGCTAGCCAAGAGACCCAGTACTTC. Protein: CASLEASQETQYF.

As to this clonotype: A junction boundary mismatches the germline segment, possibly from a read error. This chain uses TRBV9 with TRBJ2-7; 8 bases agree with TRBD1. The germline gives CDR1 SGDLS, CDR2 YYNGEE. The CDR3 spans 13 residues. The CDR3 DNA sequence: TGTGCCACGGCACAGGGGGGAAACTACGATCAGTACTTC. Amino acids: CATAQGGNYDQYF.

V is TRBV28 and J is TRBJ2-1; D unresolved. CDR1 and CDR2 (germline): MDHEN, SYDVKM. V gave up 6 bases and J gave up 5 bases, with 17 bases separating them. The CDR3 length is 15 residues. CDR3 nucleotide sequence: TGTGCCAGCAGCTCCTGGACCAGCGCCGACAATGAGCAGTTCTTC. Encoded protein: CASSSWTSADNEQFF.

For this clonotype: This could be a read error, since a much larger clone is one nucleotide away. The rearrangement joins TRBV27 to TRBJ2-4, with 9 bases aligning to TRBD1. The CDR3 is made up of 14 amino acids. Germline values: CDR1 MNHEY, CDR2 SMNVEV (reference sequence). The CDR3 DNA sequence: TGTGCCTGCAGTTTCTCCGGGACAGGGAAGACTCAGTACTTC. It translates to CACSFSGTGKTQYF.

This clonotype was counted many times. The DNA of the CDR3 is TGCGCCAGCAGCTTGGATGGCCGACCGAATGAAAAACTGTTTTTT. Translated: CASSLDGRPNEKLFF. V is TRBV5-1 and J is TRBJ1-4; D is uncertain. Germline V gene lookup returns CDR1 SGHRS and CDR2 YFSETQ. This CDR3 is built from 15 residues. Trimming pared 0 bases from V and 5 bases from J, leaving 11 bases between.

The V gene is TRBV11-1, the J gene TRBJ2-3, with unresolved D. The CDR3 extends over 15 amino acids. V was cut by 6 bases and J by 7 bases, with 20 bases left in between. Germline lookup yields CDR1 SGHAT and CDR2 FQDESV (reference sequence). The CDR3 DNA follows: TGTGCCAGCAGTTTGCCGAAGGAGAGTTCATATACGCAGTATTTT. Translating gives CASSLPKESSYTQYF. Complete variable domain (other parts from reference TRBV11-1 and TRBJ2-3): EAEVAQSPRYKITEKSQAVAFWCDPISGHATLYWYRQILGQGPELLVQFQDESVVDDSQLPKDRFSAERLKGVDSTLKIQPAELGDSAMYLCASSLPKESSYTQYFGPGTRLTVL.